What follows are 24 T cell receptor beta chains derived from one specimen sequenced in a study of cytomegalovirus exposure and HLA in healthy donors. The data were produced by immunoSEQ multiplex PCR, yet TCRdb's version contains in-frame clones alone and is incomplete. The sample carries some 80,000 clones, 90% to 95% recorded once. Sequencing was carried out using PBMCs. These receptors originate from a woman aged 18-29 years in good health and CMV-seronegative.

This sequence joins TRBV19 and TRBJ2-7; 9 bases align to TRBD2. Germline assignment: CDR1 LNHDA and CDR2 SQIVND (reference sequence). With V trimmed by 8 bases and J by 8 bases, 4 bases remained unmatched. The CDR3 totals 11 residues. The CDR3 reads CASGSGRKQYF. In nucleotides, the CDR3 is TGTGCCAGTGGAAGCGGGAGGAAGCAGTACTTC.

CDR3 nucleotides: TGTGCCAGCAGCACAGACAGGGTCGGTCAGCCCCAGCATTTT. This translates into CASSTDRVGQPQHF. The V gene is TRBV7-2, the J gene TRBJ1-5, with TRBD1 identical over 7 bases. J was trimmed by 6 bases and V by 5 bases; bases with no gene match: 7. CDR1 is SGHTA, CDR2 FQGNSA, per germline. The CDR3 runs to 14 residues.

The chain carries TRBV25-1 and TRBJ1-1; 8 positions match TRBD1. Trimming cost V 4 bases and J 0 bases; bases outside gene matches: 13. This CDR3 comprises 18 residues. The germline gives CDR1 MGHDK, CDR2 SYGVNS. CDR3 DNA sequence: TGTGCCAGCAGTGCGGCCTGGGTGGGACAGGAGATGAACACTGAAGCTTTCTTT. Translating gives CASSAAWVGQEMNTEAFF.

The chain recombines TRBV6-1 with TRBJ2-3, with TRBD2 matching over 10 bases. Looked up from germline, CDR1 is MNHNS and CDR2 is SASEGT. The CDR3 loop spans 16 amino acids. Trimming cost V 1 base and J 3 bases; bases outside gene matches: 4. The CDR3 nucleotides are TGTGCCAGCAGTGAAGAAAGCGGGGGGGCGACAGATACGCAGTATTTT. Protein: CASSEESGGATDTQYF.

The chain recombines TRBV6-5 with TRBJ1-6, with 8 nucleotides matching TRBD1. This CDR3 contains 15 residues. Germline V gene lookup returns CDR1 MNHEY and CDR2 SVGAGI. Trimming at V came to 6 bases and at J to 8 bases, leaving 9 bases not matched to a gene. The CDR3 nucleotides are TGTGCCAGCAGACAACTTGGGACAGGTGATTCACCCCTCCACTTT. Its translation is CASRQLGTGDSPLHF.

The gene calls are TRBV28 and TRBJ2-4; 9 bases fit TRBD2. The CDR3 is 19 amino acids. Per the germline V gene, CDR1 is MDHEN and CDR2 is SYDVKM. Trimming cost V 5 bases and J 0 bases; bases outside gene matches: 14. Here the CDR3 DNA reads TGTGCCAGCAGTCCCCCCCCCGCGGGAGGGCCTTTAGCCAAAAACATTCAGTACTTC. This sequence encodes CASSPPPAGGPLAKNIQYF.

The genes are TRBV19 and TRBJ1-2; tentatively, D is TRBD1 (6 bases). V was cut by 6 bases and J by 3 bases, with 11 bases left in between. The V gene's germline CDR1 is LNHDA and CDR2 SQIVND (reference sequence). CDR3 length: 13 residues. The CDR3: CASRPDRYYGYTF. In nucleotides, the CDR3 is TGTGCCAGTAGGCCGGACAGATACTATGGCTACACCTTC.

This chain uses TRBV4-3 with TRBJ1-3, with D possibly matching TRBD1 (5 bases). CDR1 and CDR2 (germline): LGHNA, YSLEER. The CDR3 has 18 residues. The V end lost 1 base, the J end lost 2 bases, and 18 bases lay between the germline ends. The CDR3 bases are TGCGCCAGCAGCCAAGGCAGGGATCTTCGGTCAGCTGGAAACACCATATATTTT. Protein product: CASSQGRDLRSAGNTIYF.

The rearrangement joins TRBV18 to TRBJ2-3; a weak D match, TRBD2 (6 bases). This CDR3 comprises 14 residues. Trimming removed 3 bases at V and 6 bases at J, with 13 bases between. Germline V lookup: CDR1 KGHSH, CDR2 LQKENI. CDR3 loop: CASSPLSGGDTQYF. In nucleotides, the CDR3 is TGTGCCAGCTCACCTCTAAGCGGAGGGGATACGCAGTATTTT.

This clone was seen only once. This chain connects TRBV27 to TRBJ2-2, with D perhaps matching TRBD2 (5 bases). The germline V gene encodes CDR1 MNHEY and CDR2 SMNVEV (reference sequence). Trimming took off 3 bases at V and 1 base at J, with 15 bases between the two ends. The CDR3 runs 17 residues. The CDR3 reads CASSLEVGPVNTGELFF. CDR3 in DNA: TGTGCCAGCAGTTTGGAGGTAGGGCCGGTGAACACCGGGGAGCTGTTTTTT.

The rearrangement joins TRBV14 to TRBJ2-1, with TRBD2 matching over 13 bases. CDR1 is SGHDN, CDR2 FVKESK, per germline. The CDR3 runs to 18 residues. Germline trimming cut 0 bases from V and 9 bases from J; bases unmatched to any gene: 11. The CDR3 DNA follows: TGTGCCAGCAGCCAAGATCTACTAGCGGGAGGGCCTAGCAGTGAGCAGTTCTTC. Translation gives CASSQDLLAGGPSSEQFF.

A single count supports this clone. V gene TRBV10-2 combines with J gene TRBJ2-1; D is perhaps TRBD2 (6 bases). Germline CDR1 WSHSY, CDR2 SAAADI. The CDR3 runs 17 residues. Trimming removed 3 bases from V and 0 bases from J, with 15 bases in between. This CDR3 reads CASSEPGLASSYNEQFF. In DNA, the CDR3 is TGCGCCAGCAGTGAACCGGGACTTGCAAGCTCCTACAATGAGCAGTTCTTC.

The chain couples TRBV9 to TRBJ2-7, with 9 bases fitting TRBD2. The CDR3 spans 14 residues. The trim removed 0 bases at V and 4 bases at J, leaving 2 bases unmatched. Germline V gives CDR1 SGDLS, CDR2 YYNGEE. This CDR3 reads CASSVASGMYEQYF. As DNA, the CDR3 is TGTGCCAGCAGCGTAGCTAGCGGGATGTACGAGCAGTACTTC.

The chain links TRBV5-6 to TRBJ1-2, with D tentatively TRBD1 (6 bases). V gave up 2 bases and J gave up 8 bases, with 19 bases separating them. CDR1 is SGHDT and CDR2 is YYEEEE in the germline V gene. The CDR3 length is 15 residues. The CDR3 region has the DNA TGTGCCAGCAGCTTAGGGGGGGCGCGAGGATACGGCTACACCTTC. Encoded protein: CASSLGGARGYGYTF.

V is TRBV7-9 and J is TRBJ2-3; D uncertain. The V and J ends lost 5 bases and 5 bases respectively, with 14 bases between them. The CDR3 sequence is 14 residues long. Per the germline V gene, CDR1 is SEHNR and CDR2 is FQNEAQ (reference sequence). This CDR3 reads CASSPPLAEDTQYF. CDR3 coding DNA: TGTGCCAGCAGCCCACCATTGGCCGAAGATACGCAGTATTTT.

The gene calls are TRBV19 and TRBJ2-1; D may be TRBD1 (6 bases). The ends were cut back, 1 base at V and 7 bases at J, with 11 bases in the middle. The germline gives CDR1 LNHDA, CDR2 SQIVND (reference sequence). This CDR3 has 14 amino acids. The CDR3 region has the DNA TGTGCCAGTAGTATAGGGACTCAGGGGAATGAGCAGTTCTTC. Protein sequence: CASSIGTQGNEQFF.

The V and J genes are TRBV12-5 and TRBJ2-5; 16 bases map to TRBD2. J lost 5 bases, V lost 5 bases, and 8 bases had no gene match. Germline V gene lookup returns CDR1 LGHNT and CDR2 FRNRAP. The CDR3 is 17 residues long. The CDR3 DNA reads TGTGCTAGTGGTCCCGGGACTAGCGGGGGGGCCTGGGAGACCCAGTACTTC. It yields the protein CASGPGTSGGAWETQYF.

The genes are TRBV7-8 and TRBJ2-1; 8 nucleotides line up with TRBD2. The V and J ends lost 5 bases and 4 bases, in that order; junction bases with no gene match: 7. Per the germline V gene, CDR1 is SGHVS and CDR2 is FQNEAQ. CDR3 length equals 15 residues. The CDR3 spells CASSRSGSSYNEQFF. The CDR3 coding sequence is TGTGCCAGCAGCCGAAGCGGGAGTTCGTACAATGAGCAGTTCTTC.

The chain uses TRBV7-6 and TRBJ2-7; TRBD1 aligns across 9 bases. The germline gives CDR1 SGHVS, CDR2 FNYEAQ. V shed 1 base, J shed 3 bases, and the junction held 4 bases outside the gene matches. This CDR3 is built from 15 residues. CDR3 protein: CASSLGGQGVYEQYF. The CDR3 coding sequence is TGTGCCAGCAGCTTAGGGGGACAGGGAGTCTACGAGCAGTACTTC.

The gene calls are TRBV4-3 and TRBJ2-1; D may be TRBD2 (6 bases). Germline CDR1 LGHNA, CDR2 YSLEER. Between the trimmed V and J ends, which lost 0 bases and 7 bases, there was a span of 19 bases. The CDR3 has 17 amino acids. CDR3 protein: CASSQDSTGGAWNEQFF. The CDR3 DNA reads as TGCGCCAGCAGCCAAGATAGCACGGGCGGGGCTTGGAATGAGCAGTTCTTC.

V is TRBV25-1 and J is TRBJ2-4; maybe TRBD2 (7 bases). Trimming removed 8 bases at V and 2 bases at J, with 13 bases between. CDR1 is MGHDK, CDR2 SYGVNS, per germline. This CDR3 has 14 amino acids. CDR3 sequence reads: CASGGAGSKNIQYF. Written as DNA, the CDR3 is TGTGCCAGCGGGGGGGCAGGCTCCAAAAACATTCAGTACTTC.

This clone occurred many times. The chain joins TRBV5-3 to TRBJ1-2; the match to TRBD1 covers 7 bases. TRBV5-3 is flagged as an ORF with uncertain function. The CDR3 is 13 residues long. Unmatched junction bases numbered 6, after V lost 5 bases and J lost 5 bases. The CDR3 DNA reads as TGTGCCAGAAGGGAGACAGGGATTTATGGCTACACCTTC. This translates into CARRETGIYGYTF.

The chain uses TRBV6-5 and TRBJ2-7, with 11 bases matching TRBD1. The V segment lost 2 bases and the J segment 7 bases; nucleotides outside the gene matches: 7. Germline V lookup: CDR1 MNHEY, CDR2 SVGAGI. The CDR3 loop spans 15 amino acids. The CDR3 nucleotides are TGTGCCAGCAGTTACACAGGGACAGGGGGTAGTGAGCAGTACTTC. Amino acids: CASSYTGTGGSEQYF.

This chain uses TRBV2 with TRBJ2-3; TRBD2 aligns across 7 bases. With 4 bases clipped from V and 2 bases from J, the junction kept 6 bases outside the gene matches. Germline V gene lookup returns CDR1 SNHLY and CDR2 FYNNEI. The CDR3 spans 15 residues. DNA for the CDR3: TGTGCCAGCAGTGGTGGCGGGGGTTACACAGATACGCAGTATTTT. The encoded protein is CASSGGGGYTDTQYF. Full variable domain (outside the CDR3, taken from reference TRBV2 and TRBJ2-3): EPEVTQTPSHQVTQMGQEVILRCVPISNHLYFYWYRQILGQKVEFLVSFYNNEISEKSEIFDDQFSVERPDGSNFTLKIRSTKLEDSAMYFCASSGGGGYTDTQYFGPGTRLTVL.